This T cell receptor (beta chain) was recorded in a study of Ad26.COV2.S vaccination and SARS-CoV-2 variants. Treatment here: about 20 received Ad26.COV2.S at low or high dose, single or two shots; about 5 received placebo; per-sample allocation not given. The samples were gathered on day 63 after the first injection of vaccine or placebo. Trimming removed 5 bases from V and 7 bases from J, with 9 bases in between. There are 11 residues in the CDR3. CDR1 and CDR2 (germline): LNHDA, SQIVND (reference sequence). Generated by immunoSEQ multiplex PCR, the TCRdb table keeps only in-frame clones and is missing some. The table shows 440,000 or so clones, with about 92% occurring only once.

The sequence came from a person between 18 and 65 years old who received the Ad26.COV2.S COVID-19 vaccine or a placebo. The rearrangement links TRBV19 to TRBJ2-7; the D is unclear. The sequencing used peripheral blood, collected in a trial of Ad26.COV2.S vaccine versus placebo. CDR3 residues: CASSSRNEQYF. In DNA form, the CDR3 reads TGTGCCAGTAGTTCCCGGAATGAGCAGTACTTC.